These 9 T cell receptor beta chains came from one sample sequenced in a study of T cell repertoires in cytomegalovirus infection (dated by TCRdb to the late 2010s). These receptors are not linked to any known antigen. TCRdb shows the sequencer as Illumina HiSeq 1500. TCRdb reran the public reads through fastp at Q25 and MiXCR, keeping productive beta chains. Merged by CDR3 protein, the rows form single entries marked with the most common genes and DNA. The sample yields fewer than 900,000 distinct CDR3 sequences; approximately 32% were counted once. In total, the top ten clones hold 10% to 15% of the sample. The treatment or condition label here, explained by the study, means: in vitro stimulation with specific CMV peptide epitopes to enrich CMV-specific T cells. Sequencing was performed on cultured CD8+ T cells from PBMCs, taken from culture after CMV antigen stimulation. The receptor set was obtained from a human donor in good health (CMV status not recorded). Some clones in this sample may be carry-over from other donors' samples.

V gene TRBV7-9 combines with J gene TRBJ1-5, with a tentative D call TRBD1 (5 bases). The germline V and J ends were trimmed by 7 bases and 6 bases, with 16 bases remaining between them. The CDR3 has 14 amino acids. The V gene's germline CDR1 is SEHNR and CDR2 FQNEAQ (reference sequence). CDR3 nucleotide sequence: TGTGCCAGCACCAAACGGGGGGAAGGTCAGCCCCAGCATTTT. It codes for CASTKRGEGQPQHF.

The chain combines TRBV7-9 with TRBJ1-2, with no clear D. The germline V gene has CDR1 SEHNR and CDR2 FQNEAQ (reference sequence). The CDR3 has 14 residues. The V end lost 1 base, the J end lost 6 bases, and 12 bases lay between the germline ends. The CDR3 DNA is TGTGCCAGCAGCTTAGACGGGGTAGCGGATGGCTACACCTTC. This gives the protein CASSLDGVADGYTF.

The chain joins TRBV27 to TRBJ2-5, with D perhaps matching TRBD2 (5 bases). The ends were cut back, 5 bases at V and 5 bases at J, with 15 bases in the middle. The CDR3 consists of 14 residues. Per germline, CDR1 MNHEY and CDR2 SMNVEV (reference sequence). CDR3 region: CASSPWASSETQYF. The CDR3 DNA reads as TGTGCCAGCAGTCCTTGGGCTAGCTCCGAGACCCAGTACTTC.

This clonotype was picked up a small number of times. This chain links TRBV7-2 with TRBJ1-6; the D gene is possibly TRBD1 (6 bases). The CDR3 runs 17 residues. The V gene lost 0 bases and the J gene lost 3 bases, with 12 bases spanning the gap. Germline loops: CDR1 SGHTA, CDR2 FQGNSA. The CDR3 loop reads CASSLAGAGFYNSPLHF. DNA for the CDR3: TGTGCCAGCAGCTTAGCGGGGGCGGGGTTCTATAATTCACCCCTCCACTTT.

The V and J genes are TRBV15 and TRBJ2-1; TRBD1 aligns across 7 bases. V gave up 1 base and J gave up 3 bases; unmatched junction bases: 3. This CDR3 has 15 amino acids. The germline CDR1 and CDR2 sequences are LNHNV and YYDKDF (reference sequence). CDR3 sequence (DNA): TGTGCCACCAGCAGAGGACAGGGCGGCTACAATGAGCAGTTCTTC. Translated, it gives CATSRGQGGYNEQFF.

The chain couples TRBV27 to TRBJ2-5; D is possibly TRBD2 (5 bases). Germline loops: CDR1 MNHEY, CDR2 SMNVEV (reference sequence). The CDR3 is 14 amino acids. Trimming removed 5 bases from V and 2 bases from J, with 12 bases in between. The CDR3 sequence: CASSPSGSQETQYF. CDR3 nucleotides: TGTGCCAGCAGTCCGTCGGGGAGTCAAGAGACCCAGTACTTC.

This clonotype occurred many times. This rearrangement joins TRBV7-2 to TRBJ1-2; 7 bases map to TRBD1. This CDR3 contains 12 residues. Trimming at V came to 9 bases and at J to 8 bases, leaving 9 bases not matched to a gene. Germline V CDR1 and CDR2: SGHTA, FQGNSA. The CDR3 reads CASRDRAEGYTF. CDR3 coding DNA: TGTGCCAGTAGAGACAGGGCGGAGGGCTACACCTTC.

This clonotype was seen a handful of times. V and J are TRBV4-1 and TRBJ1-1, with no clear D. The ends were cut back, 0 bases at V and 2 bases at J, with 10 bases in the middle. Germline values: CDR1 MGHRA, CDR2 YSYEKL. The CDR3 sequence is 15 residues long. The CDR3 DNA sequence: TGCGCCAGCAGCCAAGATAGGGTTGGAAACACTGAAGCTTTCTTT. This encodes CASSQDRVGNTEAFF.

Many counts were recorded for this clonotype. The chain uses TRBV7-2 and TRBJ2-5; 11 bases are shared with TRBD2. Germline V gene data show CDR1 as SGHTA and CDR2 as FQGNSA. This CDR3 has 17 amino acids. The ends lost 2 bases at V and 3 bases at J; junction bases unmatched: 8. Here the CDR3 reads CASSLLLAGGPEETQYF. CDR3 nucleotide sequence: TGTGCCAGCAGCTTACTCTTAGCGGGGGGGCCTGAAGAGACCCAGTACTTC.